Below are 15 T cell receptor beta chains sequenced from a single sample in a study of cytomegalovirus exposure and HLA in healthy donors. Vbeta (60) and Jbeta (13) primers were used in the PCR. Only in-frame clones appear in the TCRdb table, and some are missing; sequencing was by immunoSEQ multiplex PCR. The table has about 110,000 clones, 65% to 75% seen once. Sample: PBMCs. Every receptor here comes from a woman in her 40s in good health and CMV-seropositive.

With regard to this clone: An end of the junction does not agree with germline; a read error may underlie this. This CDR3 reads CASSPSLATYDNEQFF. DNA for the CDR3: TGTGCTAGCAGCCCATCACTAGCAACTTACGATAATGAGCAGTTCTTC. The rearrangement links TRBV7-7 to TRBJ2-1; TRBD2 is a possible D gene (6 bases). This CDR3 has 16 residues. Germline assignment: CDR1 SSHAT and CDR2 FNYEAQ (reference sequence).

V and J are TRBV19 and TRBJ1-1; 8 bases map to TRBD1. The CDR3 runs 14 residues. Germline V gene data show CDR1 as LNHDA and CDR2 as SQIVND (reference sequence). Losses at the gene ends were 2 bases for V and 4 bases for J; bases not matched to a gene: 3. The CDR3 region is CASSIRQGATEAFF. As DNA, the CDR3 is TGTGCCAGTAGTATACGGCAGGGGGCCACTGAAGCTTTCTTT. Full variable domain (outside the CDR3, taken from reference TRBV19 and TRBJ1-1): DGGITQSPKYLFRKEGQNVTLSCEQNLNHDAMYWYRQDPGQGLRLIYYSQIVNDFQKGDIAEGYSVSREKKESFPLTVTSAQKNPTAFYLCASSIRQGATEAFFGQGTRLTVV.

This clone turned up a few times. The rearrangement uses TRBV18 and TRBJ2-7; maybe TRBD1 (6 bases). Trimming took 0 bases from V and 7 from J, leaving 19 bases between them. CDR1 and CDR2 from the germline V gene are KGHSH and LQKENI. The CDR3 totals 16 residues. The CDR3 bases are TGTGCCAGCTCACCACCTTCGTTGTCAGGGGTCGAGGAGCAGTACTTC. Its translation: CASSPPSLSGVEEQYF.

The rearrangement joins TRBV29-1 to TRBJ2-7; 7 positions match TRBD1. Germline CDR1 SQVTM, CDR2 ANQGSEA. This CDR3 is built from 13 residues. The trim removed 5 bases at V and 3 bases at J, leaving 7 bases unmatched. In DNA form, the CDR3 reads TGCAGCGTTATGAGGGGACAGTACTACGAGCAGTACTTC. Translated: CSVMRGQYYEQYF.

This sequence joins TRBV7-9 and TRBJ1-1; 8 bases map to TRBD1. The J segment lost 11 bases and the V segment lost 3 bases, leaving 11 bases of the junction unmatched. This CDR3 spans 14 amino acids. Germline CDR1 is SEHNR and CDR2 is FQNEAQ (reference sequence). The CDR3 coding sequence is TGTGCCAGCAGCTTGGTTTTTGTGGGACAGGTGGCTTTCTTT. It is translated as CASSLVFVGQVAFF.

The chain links TRBV7-2 to TRBJ2-5; 9 bases map to TRBD2. Near its end, the DNA agrees better with TRBJ2-7, so the J call may be wrong. The CDR3 runs to 15 residues. Germline CDR1 is SGHTA and CDR2 is FQGNSA. The CDR3 loop is CASSFSGGLVYEQYF. The CDR3 DNA sequence: TGTGCCAGCAGTTTTAGCGGGGGCCTCGTCTACGAGCAGTACTTC.

The chain employs TRBV7-9 and TRBJ1-2; no firm D call. Trimming cost V 2 bases and J 8 bases, with 12 bases left between them. The CDR3 has 13 amino acids. Germline lookup yields CDR1 SEHNR and CDR2 FQNEAQ (reference sequence). This CDR3 reads CASSLNTRGGYTF. CDR3 nucleotides: TGTGCCAGCAGCTTAAACACCCGCGGCGGCTACACCTTC.

This chain links TRBV7-3 with TRBJ2-5, with 10 positions matching TRBD2. The V and J ends lost 1 base and 5 bases, in that order; junction bases with no gene match: 4. CDR1 and CDR2 (germline): SGHTA, FQGTGA. This CDR3 spans 15 amino acids. Here the CDR3 DNA reads TGTGCCAGCAGCTTAATAGCGGGAGGACTGGAGACCCAGTACTTC. Translation: CASSLIAGGLETQYF. The entire variable domain, with the rest obtained from reference TRBV7-3 and TRBJ2-5, is as follows: GAGVSQTPSNKVTEKGKYVELRCDPISGHTALYWYRQSLGQGPEFLIYFQGTGAADDSGLPNDRFFAVRPEGSVSTLKIQRTERGDSAVYLCASSLIAGGLETQYFGPGTRLLVL.

The chain links TRBV2 to TRBJ2-1, with D possibly being TRBD2 (7 bases). Trimming took 7 bases from V and 0 from J, leaving 13 bases between them. The CDR3 is 15 residues long. Germline V gene sequence: CDR1 SNHLY, CDR2 FYNNEI. The CDR3 coding sequence is TGTGCCAGCATTGGGGGGGCCCACTCCTACAATGAGCAGTTCTTC. It codes for CASIGGAHSYNEQFF.

The CDR3 sequence is CASSASGTGGTKNIQYF. The DNA of the CDR3 is TGCGCCAGCAGCGCCTCCGGGACAGGGGGCACAAAAAACATTCAGTACTTC. The V and J genes are TRBV5-1 and TRBJ2-4; 12 nucleotides match TRBD1. Germline values: CDR1 SGHRS, CDR2 YFSETQ. The CDR3 sequence is 17 residues long. With V trimmed by 4 bases and J by 4 bases, 9 bases remained unmatched.

The V gene is TRBV7-9, the J gene TRBJ2-1; 7 nucleotides align to TRBD2. With V trimmed by 1 base and J by 12 bases, 9 bases remained unmatched. Looked up from germline, CDR1 is SEHNR and CDR2 is FQNEAQ (reference sequence). This CDR3 has 14 residues. CDR3 sequence: CASSLVGGLNRQFF. The CDR3 nucleotides are TGTGCCAGCAGCTTAGTGGGAGGGCTAAATCGGCAGTTCTTC. The whole variable domain, filled in from reference TRBV7-9 and TRBJ2-1, reads DTGVSQNPRHKITKRGQNVTFRCDPISEHNRLYWYRQTLGQGPEFLTYFQNEAQLEKSRLLSDRFSAERPKGSFSTLEIQRTEQGDSAMYLCASSLVGGLNRQFFGPGTRLTVL.

The chain combines TRBV7-8 with TRBJ2-5, with 12 bases identical to TRBD1. The V gene end was trimmed by 0 bases and the J gene end by 5 bases; junction bases not matched to a gene: 4. The germline V gene encodes CDR1 SGHVS and CDR2 FQNEAQ. CDR3 length: 16 residues. The CDR3: CASSLAGQGALETQYF. In DNA, the CDR3 is TGTGCCAGCAGCTTAGCGGGACAGGGGGCTTTGGAGACCCAGTACTTC.

The chain uses TRBV7-2 and TRBJ2-2; D gene uncertain. The CDR3 loop spans 13 amino acids. Germline lookup yields CDR1 SGHTA and CDR2 FQGNSA. The V end was cut by 1 base, the J end by 8 bases, with 8 bases between. CDR3 sequence reads: CASSLGLRGELFF. CDR3 in DNA: TGTGCCAGCAGCTTAGGGTTGCGGGGGGAGCTGTTTTTT.

The J gene is TRBJ2-7, the V gene TRBV5-1; 8 bases match TRBD1. This CDR3 is 13 amino acids long. CDR1 and CDR2 from the germline V gene are SGHRS and YFSETQ. V lost 4 bases to trimming and J lost 3 bases; unmatched junction nucleotides: 3. CDR3 protein: CASSTGQGYEQYF. The DNA of the CDR3 is TGCGCCAGCAGCACAGGACAGGGCTACGAGCAGTACTTC.

V is TRBV2 and J is TRBJ2-7; 8 bases line up with TRBD1. Germline CDR1 is SNHLY and CDR2 is FYNNEI. V trimming: 6 bases; J trimming: 5 bases; junction bases outside the gene matches: 3. The CDR3 totals 12 residues. The CDR3 protein is CASREQGDEQYF. CDR3 in DNA: TGTGCCAGCAGGGAACAGGGGGACGAGCAGTACTTC.